The 19 T cell receptor beta chains below all came from one sample that was sequenced in a study of shared clonotypes between healthy human individuals. Naive CD8 cells were CD45RO-negative, positively selected for CCR7, excluding terminally differentiated effector memory CD45RA+ cells. Assay: immunoSEQ multiplex PCR; the TCRdb copy retains only in-frame clones and omits some. The data show roughly 810,000 clones, 96% seen once. Sequencing used naive CD8+ T cells sorted from blood. These receptors all stem from a man aged 25-45 years in good health.

A word on this clone: This CDR3 is also generated by other DNA sequences in the sample. The CDR3 DNA is TGCGCCAGCAGCTTGACAGGGGGGAACACTGAAGCTTTCTTT. It specifies CASSLTGGNTEAFF. The chain uses TRBV5-1 and TRBJ1-1, with 8 bases lining up with TRBD1. This CDR3 is built from 14 residues. Germline values: CDR1 SGHRS, CDR2 YFSETQ. The J segment lost 1 base and the V segment lost 1 base, leaving 0 bases of the junction unmatched. Full variable domain (remainder filled in from reference TRBV5-1 and TRBJ1-1): KAGVTQTPRYLIKTRGQQVTLSCSPISGHRSVSWYQQTPGQGLQFLFEYFSETQRNKGNFPGRFSGRQFSNSRSEMNVSTLELGDSALYLCASSLTGGNTEAFFGQGTRLTVV.

V gene TRBV7-8 combines with J gene TRBJ2-7, with 9 bases aligning to TRBD2. The V and J ends lost 1 base and 5 bases, in that order; junction bases with no gene match: 15. The CDR3 runs 18 residues. CDR1 and CDR2 (germline): SGHVS, FQNEAQ. CDR3 coding DNA: TGTGCCAGCAGCTTAGAGCCTAGCGGGACCCTGGTCGGGGACGAGCAGTACTTC. Its protein product is CASSLEPSGTLVGDEQYF.

The chain combines TRBV6-5 with TRBJ1-1; D is possibly TRBD1 (5 bases). This CDR3 contains 15 residues. Trimming cost V 0 bases and J 0 bases, with 8 bases left between them. CDR1 MNHEY and CDR2 SVGAGI come from the germline V gene. The CDR3 sequence is CASSYSGRVNTEAFF. The CDR3, as DNA: TGTGCCAGCAGTTACTCGGGCAGGGTGAACACTGAAGCTTTCTTT.

V and J are TRBV7-9 and TRBJ2-5; TRBD2 matches at 12 bases. The CDR3 covers 16 residues. The junction had 8 bases not matched to a gene; V was cut back by 4 bases and J by 5 bases. Germline loops: CDR1 SEHNR, CDR2 FQNEAQ (reference sequence). CDR3 protein: CASSSLAGGFTETQYF. CDR3 DNA sequence: TGTGCCAGCAGCTCCCTAGCGGGAGGGTTTACCGAGACCCAGTACTTC. Full variable domain (outside the CDR3, taken from reference TRBV7-9 and TRBJ2-5): DTGVSQNPRHKITKRGQNVTFRCDPISEHNRLYWYRQTLGQGPEFLTYFQNEAQLEKSRLLSDRFSAERPKGSFSTLEIQRTEQGDSAMYLCASSSLAGGFTETQYFGPGTRLLVL.

This clone has a single count. The CDR3 region has the DNA TGTGCCAGCAGCTTAGGATCCGGGGCAGACAATGAGCAGTTCTTC. Its protein is CASSLGSGADNEQFF. This chain uses TRBV11-2 with TRBJ2-1; D may match TRBD1 or TRBD2 (5 bases each). V lost 1 base, J lost 5 bases, and 12 bases lay in between. This CDR3 spans 15 amino acids. Germline V gene sequence: CDR1 SGHAT, CDR2 FQNNGV.

The chain recombines TRBV4-1 with TRBJ2-3; TRBD2 might be the D (6 bases). The CDR3 totals 15 residues. V dropped 5 bases and J dropped 4 bases, with 16 bases sitting between them. Germline assignment: CDR1 MGHRA and CDR2 YSYEKL. The CDR3: CASSWEATQADTQYF. The CDR3 nucleotides are TGCGCCAGCAGCTGGGAGGCGACGCAAGCAGATACGCAGTATTTT.

The V and J genes are TRBV15 and TRBJ1-4; D gene ambiguous. CDR3 size: 17 residues. V lost 0 bases and J lost 7, with 18 bases in between. The germline gives CDR1 LNHNV, CDR2 YYDKDF (reference sequence). Here the CDR3 reads CATSRDLVATYSEKLFF. The CDR3 DNA reads TGTGCCACCAGCAGAGACCTGGTCGCGACATACAGTGAAAAACTGTTTTTT.

This clone was seen once. The rearrangement uses TRBV7-2 and TRBJ1-5; D remains unclear. In germline, CDR1 is SGHTA, CDR2 FQGNSA. The CDR3 is made up of 14 amino acids. Trimming stripped 2 bases from V and 2 bases from J, with 7 bases between. The CDR3 region has the DNA TGTGCCAGCAGCTTAACGCCTGGCAATCAGCCCCAGCATTTT. It encodes CASSLTPGNQPQHF.

V is TRBV28 and J is TRBJ2-1, with a weak D call TRBD2 (5 bases). The germline V and J ends were trimmed by 2 bases and 7 bases, with 21 bases remaining between them. Germline V gives CDR1 MDHEN, CDR2 SYDVKM. The CDR3 covers 17 residues. The CDR3 reads CASSLTDSSIFKNEQFF. CDR3 bases: TGTGCCAGCAGTTTAACGGACTCCAGTATTTTCAAGAATGAGCAGTTCTTC.

The chain employs TRBV7-9 and TRBJ2-7; TRBD2 is a possible D gene (6 bases). The CDR3 extends over 15 amino acids. The germline CDR1 and CDR2 sequences are SEHNR and FQNEAQ (reference sequence). V dropped 3 bases and J dropped 3 bases, with 15 bases sitting between them. CDR3 nucleotides: TGTGCCAGCAGCTTGATGAGCGGAGGGGTCTACGAGCAGTACTTC. It specifies CASSLMSGGVYEQYF.

The genes are TRBV10-3 and TRBJ2-2; D might be TRBD1 (5 bases). CDR3 length: 12 residues. Germline V gives CDR1 ENHRY, CDR2 SYGVKD. The V and J ends lost 11 bases and 5 bases respectively, with 12 bases between them. CDR3 nucleotides: TGTGCCGGGCCCAGGGTAACCGGGGAGCTGTTTTTT. Its translation: CAGPRVTGELFF.

The chain couples TRBV13 to TRBJ1-1, with D unclear. Trimming took 4 bases from V and 1 from J, leaving 10 bases between them. Germline CDR1 reads PRHDT; CDR2 reads FYEKMQ (reference sequence). The CDR3 covers 14 residues. CDR3 in amino acids: CASSSVDRNTEAFF. The CDR3 DNA is TGTGCCAGCAGCTCGGTTGATAGGAACACTGAAGCTTTCTTT.

This chain joins TRBV14 and TRBJ2-3; the D is unclear. Germline V gene lookup returns CDR1 SGHDN and CDR2 FVKESK. The CDR3 loop spans 12 amino acids. V lost 4 bases to trimming and J lost 4 bases, with 6 bases between them. CDR3 nucleotide sequence: TGTGCCAGCAGCCTCCTAGCAGATACGCAGTATTTT. Residues: CASSLLADTQYF.

The gene calls are TRBV7-9 and TRBJ2-1; 11 bases match TRBD2. Germline assignment: CDR1 SEHNR and CDR2 FQNEAQ (reference sequence). After removal of 1 base from V and 3 bases from J, the junction contained 5 bases not matched to a gene. This CDR3 region has 17 residues. CDR3 coding DNA: TGTGCCAGCAGCTTAGTCACTAGCGGGAGACACTACAATGAGCAGTTCTTC. Translating it yields CASSLVTSGRHYNEQFF.

V is TRBV18 and J is TRBJ1-5, with D possibly TRBD1 on 6 matching bases. The CDR3 contains 15 residues. V was pared by 6 bases and J by 2 bases, with 14 bases between. Germline-derived CDR1 and CDR2 are KGHSH and LQKENI. The CDR3 nucleotides are TGTGCCAGCTCTACGGGGGCTAATGGCAATCAGCCCCAGCATTTT. This translates into CASSTGANGNQPQHF. The full variable domain, in which reference TRBV18 and TRBJ1-5 provide the parts outside the CDR3, is NAGVMQNPRHLVRRRGQEARLRCSPMKGHSHVYWYRQLPEEGLKFMVYLQKENIIDESGMPKERFSAEFPKEGPSILRIQQVVRGDSAAYFCASSTGANGNQPQHFGDGTRLSIL.

The chain uses TRBV28 and TRBJ2-1; D is uncertain. CDR1 is MDHEN, CDR2 SYDVKM, per germline. The V gene lost 5 bases and the J gene lost 1 base, with 9 bases spanning the gap. The CDR3 is made up of 14 amino acids. The CDR3 DNA reads TGTGCCAGCAGTCCCCCCTCGTCCTACAATGAGCAGTTCTTC. The encoded protein is CASSPPSSYNEQFF.

This sequence joins TRBV5-1 and TRBJ2-7, with D uncertain. The V gene lost 0 bases and the J gene lost 2 bases, with 6 bases spanning the gap. This CDR3 contains 13 residues. Looked up from germline, CDR1 is SGHRS and CDR2 is YFSETQ. The CDR3 sequence is CASSLEHAYEQYF. As DNA, the CDR3 is TGCGCCAGCAGCTTGGAACATGCCTACGAGCAGTACTTC. The full variable domain, rest sourced from reference TRBV5-1 and TRBJ2-7, is KAGVTQTPRYLIKTRGQQVTLSCSPISGHRSVSWYQQTPGQGLQFLFEYFSETQRNKGNFPGRFSGRQFSNSRSEMNVSTLELGDSALYLCASSLEHAYEQYFGPGTRLTVT.

The V and J genes are TRBV11-2 and TRBJ2-7; D is unresolved. Between the trimmed V and J ends, which lost 5 bases and 4 bases, there was a span of 12 bases. CDR1 and CDR2 (germline): SGHAT, FQNNGV. This CDR3 region has 13 residues. Written as DNA, the CDR3 is TGTGCCAGCAGCCAGAGGTCCGGATACGAGCAGTACTTC. This sequence encodes CASSQRSGYEQYF.

The CDR3 protein is CASSEPFVGRLNTGELFF. CDR3 nucleotides: TGTGCCAGCAGTGAACCGTTCGTGGGCAGGCTGAACACCGGGGAGCTGTTTTTT. The V call is TRBV6-1, the J call TRBJ2-2; D is ambiguous. Trimming stripped 2 bases from V and 1 base from J, with 17 bases between. From germline, CDR1 is MNHNS and CDR2 SASEGT. The CDR3 is made up of 18 amino acids.